The 6 T cell receptor beta chains reported below all come from one sample, sequenced in a study of T-cell memory formation after mild COVID-19. TCRdb passed the 5' RACE reads through MiXCR, listing each CDR3 protein once. The sample contains 290,000 or so distinct CDR3 sequences, roughly 21% of which appear only once. Sequenced material: PBMCs or a T cell subset sorted from them (not recorded which). Every receptor here comes from a young man who had mild COVID-19 (a few samples of this study predate the infection). Cell type and time point are not known.

The chain recombines TRBV24-1 with TRBJ1-1; a weak D match, TRBD1 (5 bases). CDR3 length: 13 residues. V was cut by 4 bases and J by 8 bases, with 13 bases left in between. Looked up from germline, CDR1 is KGHDR and CDR2 is SFDVKD. CDR3 sequence reads: CATSEHSGGEAFF. The CDR3 DNA reads as TGTGCCACCAGTGAACACTCCGGGGGGGAAGCTTTCTTT.

This chain connects TRBV5-6 to TRBJ1-5; the D gene is possibly TRBD1 (6 bases). Trimming stripped 4 bases from V and 1 base from J, with 12 bases between. This CDR3 spans 15 amino acids. Looked up from germline, CDR1 is SGHDT and CDR2 is YYEEEE. The CDR3 DNA reads TGTGCCAGCAGCGACACAGGGAAGAGCAATCAGCCCCAGCATTTT. It is translated as CASSDTGKSNQPQHF.

This clonotype was counted only a few times. The chain carries TRBV11-2 and TRBJ1-1, with D tentatively TRBD1 (6 bases). This CDR3 region has 15 residues. Germline values: CDR1 SGHAT, CDR2 FQNNGV. Trimming shortened V by 10 bases and J by 6 bases, and 24 bases separated the two germline ends. The CDR3 DNA is TGTGCCACCAGTAGGCTACAGGGCACGTCCCCTGAAGCTTTCTTT. Amino acid sequence: CATSRLQGTSPEAFF.

This clonotype was recorded many times. This sequence joins TRBV5-1 and TRBJ2-5, with 7 bases lining up with TRBD2. Losses at the gene ends were 2 bases for V and 3 bases for J; bases not matched to a gene: 1. The CDR3 covers 13 residues. Germline V CDR1 and CDR2: SGHRS, YFSETQ. The CDR3 DNA reads TGCGCCAGCAGCTTTGCGGGGGAAGAGACCCAGTACTTC. It encodes CASSFAGEETQYF.

This clonotype was observed a handful of times. V gene TRBV24-1 combines with J gene TRBJ2-3; tentatively, D is TRBD1 (5 bases). This CDR3 contains 16 residues. CDR1 is KGHDR and CDR2 is SFDVKD in the germline V gene. With 1 base removed from V and 1 base from J, the gap between germline ends came to 11 bases. The CDR3 here is CATSDFQGPGTDTQYF. The CDR3 region has the DNA TGTGCCACCAGTGATTTCCAGGGTCCCGGCACAGATACGCAGTATTTT.

The J gene is TRBJ2-1, the V gene TRBV5-1; D perhaps matches TRBD1 (7 bases). The germline V and J ends were trimmed by 3 bases and 2 bases, with 21 bases remaining between them. Germline V gene sequence: CDR1 SGHRS, CDR2 YFSETQ. The CDR3 has 18 residues. The CDR3 reads CASSSDRDFLDPYNEQFF. CDR3 DNA sequence: TGCGCCAGCAGCTCCGACAGGGACTTTCTCGACCCCTACAATGAGCAGTTCTTC.